The text below deals with one T cell receptor (beta chain). Its target is not known. These data belong to a study of T cells after yellow fever vaccination. The study's findings and limits: It was a weaker secondary response, yet one that peaked faster, at day 5 versus 15. Detected again after the booster were most primary-vaccination clones, at 95% to 98% CD4 and more than 70% CD8.

The V gene end was trimmed by 3 bases and the J gene end by 0 bases; junction bases not matched to a gene: 6. From germline, CDR1 is MGHRA and CDR2 YSYEKL. The CDR3 extends over 17 amino acids. Template-switching 5'RACE yielded the TCR cDNA; a universal primer site and UMIs were added in the process. Each CDR3 protein is one row after TCRdb ran MiXCR on the 5' RACE reads. The sample shows roughly 79,000 distinct CDR3 sequences, 7.3% of them seen only once. The sequenced sample was CD8+ T cells sorted from PBMCs, obtained roughly 10 days after the first yellow fever vaccination. The rearrangement links TRBV4-1 to TRBJ2-3, with 10 bases fitting TRBD2. The TCR originated in a man between 18 and 29 years old who received the YFV17D yellow fever vaccine. The CDR3 here is CASSHGSGGVSTDTQYF. In nucleotides, the CDR3 is TGCGCCAGCAGCCATGGAAGCGGGGGGGTAAGCACAGATACGCAGTATTTT.